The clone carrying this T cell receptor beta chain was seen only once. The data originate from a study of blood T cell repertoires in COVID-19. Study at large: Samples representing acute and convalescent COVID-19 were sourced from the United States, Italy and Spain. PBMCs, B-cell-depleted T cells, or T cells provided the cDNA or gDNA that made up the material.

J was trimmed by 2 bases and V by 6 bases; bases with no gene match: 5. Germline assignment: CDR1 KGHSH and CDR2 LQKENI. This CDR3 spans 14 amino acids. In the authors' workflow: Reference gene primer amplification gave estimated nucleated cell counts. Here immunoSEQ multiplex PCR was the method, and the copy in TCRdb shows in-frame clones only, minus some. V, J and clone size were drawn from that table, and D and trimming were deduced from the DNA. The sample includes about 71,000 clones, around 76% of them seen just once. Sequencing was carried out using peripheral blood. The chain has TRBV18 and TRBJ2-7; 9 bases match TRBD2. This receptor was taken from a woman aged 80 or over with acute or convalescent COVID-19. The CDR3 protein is CASSEAGGPYEQYF. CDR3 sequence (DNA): TGTGCCAGCTCCGAAGCGGGAGGACCCTACGAGCAGTACTTC.